This T cell receptor beta chain is drawn from a study of T-cell memory formation after mild COVID-19 (dated by TCRdb to the early 2020s). Background on the whole study: TCR sequence clusters from the two donors were found to be largely donor specific. Longitudinal TCRalpha and TCRbeta repertoire sequencing tracked T-cell clones expanding and contracting after mild COVID-19 in a couple of donors. Two young, previously healthy adult volunteers, one female and one male, were included in the cohort. The research as a whole found: Clones contracting from day 15 to 85 had balanced CD4/CD8 phenotypes, while a second wave expanding from day 15 to 37 was biased towards CD4+. Only a couple of mild cases were covered by the study, and larger cohorts that include severe cases with pre-infection samples were considered necessary. SARS-CoV-2 specificity of the second-wave clones peaking on day 37 was not confirmed. Contracting CD4+ clones were found mainly in CM and EM memory subsets, while CD8+ clones were enriched in EMRA. The detection of some responding clones in pre-infection memory suggests that pre-existing cross-reactive memory T cells joined the SARS-CoV-2 response.

TCRdb shows the sequencer as Illumina NovaSeq 6000. TCRalpha and TCRbeta cDNA libraries were built by 5'RACE with constant-segment primers, adding sample barcodes and unique molecular identifiers. RNA was extracted from every sample with Trizol reagent. Library amplification was performed in two PCR steps, and a second sample barcode and Illumina TruSeq adapters were introduced in the second step. Libraries were sequenced on an Illumina NovaSeq with 2 x 150 bp paired-end reads. Per the authors' processing: The reads were demultiplexed and collapsed into UMI-guided consensus sequences using migec v1.2.7. Using mixcr v2.1.11, the UMI consensuses were aligned to TRA and TRB V and J templates and assembled into clonotypes. Expanded or contracted clonotypes were those called significant by both edgeR and NoisET, with noise models trained on biological replicates. edgeR calls used a false discovery rate-adjusted p below 0.01 and a log2 fold-change threshold of 1. As an exploratory analysis of dynamics, max-normalized trajectories of the 1000 most abundant clonotypes were examined by PCA with hierarchical clustering. Separately sequenced CD4+ and CD8+ repertoires were used to assign a CD4 or CD8 phenotype to each responding clone. TCRdb trimmed public reads at Q25 via fastp, called clones via MiXCR and kept in-frame beta chains. Records with the same CDR3 protein are collapsed into one entry carrying the most frequent genes and DNA. These V and J calls originate from TCRdb's pipeline instead of the authors' own analysis. The table for this sample lists 300,000 to 400,000 distinct CDR3 sequences; about 15% of them were counted only once. Together, the top ten hold 20% to 25% of the sample.

With regard to this clonotype: Its antigen is unknown. Base qualities are not at hand, and no much larger clone is one base apart.

Ficoll-Paque density gradient centrifugation was used to isolate PBMCs. V is pared back by 2 bases and J by 6 bases, with 6 bases lying between the germline termini. From the cysteine up to the phenylalanine, the CDR3 has a length of 12 residues. The sequence is cut down to CDR3 DNA, 36 bases in frame from base 1. Reading the germline V gene gives CDR1 MGHRA and CDR2 YSYEKL. This clonotype was sampled from a man in his late teens or twenties who had mild COVID-19 (a few samples of this study predate the infection). The sample titles of this study are shuffled in the database, so cell type and time point are left out; the donor was told from shared clones. Sequencing input: PBMCs or a T cell subset sorted from them (not recorded which). Recombination joined TRBV4-1 with TRBJ2-3; the D gene assignment is ambiguous. The DNA sequence is as follows: TGCGCCAGCAGCCAAACCTCGGATACGCAGTATTTT. Translated, it reads CASSQTSDTQYF.